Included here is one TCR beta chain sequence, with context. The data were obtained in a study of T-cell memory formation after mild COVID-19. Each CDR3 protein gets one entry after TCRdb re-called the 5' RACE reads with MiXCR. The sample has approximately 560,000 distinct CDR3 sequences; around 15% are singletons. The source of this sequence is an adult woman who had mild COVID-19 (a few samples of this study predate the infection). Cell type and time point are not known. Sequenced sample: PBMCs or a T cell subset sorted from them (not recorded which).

CDR3 amino acids: CASSGDWLAVTDTQYF. The CDR3 nucleotides read TGTGCCAGCAGCGGAGATTGGCTAGCGGTAACAGATACGCAGTATTTT. This rearrangement joins TRBV7-2 to TRBJ2-3; 7 bases align to TRBD2. The germline CDR1 and CDR2 sequences are SGHTA and FQGNSA. Trimming removed 5 bases from V and 3 bases from J; junction bases left unmatched: 11. CDR3 length: 16 residues.